This T cell receptor (beta chain) derives from a study of cytomegalovirus exposure and HLA in healthy donors. Study-wide points: Researchers catalogued approximately 160 TCR beta chains as cytomegalovirus-associated.

PCR amplification relied on 60 Vbeta primers (plus 13 Jbeta primers). Here immunoSEQ multiplex PCR was the method, and the copy in TCRdb shows in-frame clones only, minus some. In the table there are approximately 89,000 clones, over 60% of which are singletons. This clone has more than one count but fewer than ten. Its target is unknown. CDR3 length: 17 residues. Trimming took 2 bases from V and 4 from J; bases not matched to a gene: 13. From germline, CDR1 is MNHNS and CDR2 SASEGT. The sequence was obtained from a man aged 25-40 years in good health and CMV-seronegative. The specimen sequenced was PBMCs. The chain joins TRBV6-1 to TRBJ2-7; TRBD1 agrees at 8 bases. The CDR3 here is CASSESRGGTGYYEQYF. Here the CDR3 DNA reads TGTGCCAGCAGTGAATCGAGAGGAGGGACAGGATATTACGAGCAGTACTTC.